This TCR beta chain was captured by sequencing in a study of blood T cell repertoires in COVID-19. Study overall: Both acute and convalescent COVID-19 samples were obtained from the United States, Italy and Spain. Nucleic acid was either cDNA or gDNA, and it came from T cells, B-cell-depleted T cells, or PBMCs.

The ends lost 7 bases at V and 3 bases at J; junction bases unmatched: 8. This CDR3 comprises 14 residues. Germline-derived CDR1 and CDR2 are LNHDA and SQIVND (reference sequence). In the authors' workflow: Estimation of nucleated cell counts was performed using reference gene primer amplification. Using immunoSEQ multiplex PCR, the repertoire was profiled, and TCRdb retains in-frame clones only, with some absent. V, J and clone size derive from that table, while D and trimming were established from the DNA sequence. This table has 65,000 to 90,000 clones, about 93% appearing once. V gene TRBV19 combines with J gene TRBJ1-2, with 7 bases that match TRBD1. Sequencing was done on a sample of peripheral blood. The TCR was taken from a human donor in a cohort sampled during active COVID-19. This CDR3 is CASKGAGFYYGYTF. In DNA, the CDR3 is TGTGCCAGTAAGGGGGCCGGCTTCTACTATGGCTACACCTTC.